The 24 T cell receptor beta chains presented below share a single source sample, sequenced in a study of shared clonotypes between healthy human individuals. Here immunoSEQ multiplex PCR was the method, and the copy in TCRdb shows in-frame clones only, minus some. In the table there are 2,100,000 or so clones, under 97% of which are singletons. The material sequenced was naive CD4+ T cells sorted from blood. Subset reported: CD45RA+ positively selected. Receptor source: a man aged 18 to 29 in good health.

The V gene is TRBV6-1, the J gene TRBJ2-7; 7 nucleotides match TRBD2. The junction had 14 bases not matched to a gene; V was cut back by 3 bases and J by 6 bases. This CDR3 has 16 amino acids. Germline lookup yields CDR1 MNHNS and CDR2 SASEGT. DNA of the CDR3: TGTGCCAGCAGTGACCGGATGACAGCGGGGCCGGGCGAGCAGTACTTC. Translated, it gives CASSDRMTAGPGEQYF.

This chain uses TRBV4-3 with TRBJ2-2; perhaps TRBD2 as D (5 bases). This CDR3 region has 16 residues. Per germline, CDR1 LGHNA and CDR2 YSLEER. Trimming removed 1 base from V and 5 bases from J, with 14 bases in between. CDR3: CASSQGGGLETGELFF. In DNA form, the CDR3 reads TGCGCCAGCAGCCAAGGCGGAGGCTTAGAGACCGGGGAGCTGTTTTTT.

V and J are TRBV7-2 and TRBJ2-3; 8 positions match TRBD1. V was pared by 1 base and J by 3 bases, with 6 bases of the junction left unmatched. Germline CDR1 reads SGHTA; CDR2 reads FQGNSA. This CDR3 region has 16 residues. The DNA for the CDR3 is TGTGCCAGCAGCTTAGGCGGGCAGGGGGCTACAGATACGCAGTATTTT. It codes for CASSLGGQGATDTQYF. Full variable domain (remainder filled in from reference TRBV7-2 and TRBJ2-3): GAGVSQSPSNKVTEKGKDVELRCDPISGHTALYWYRQSLGQGLEFLIYFQGNSAPDKSGLPSDRFSAERTGGSVSTLTIQRTQQEDSAVYLCASSLGGQGATDTQYFGPGTRLTVL.

The rearrangement joins TRBV5-4 to TRBJ1-4; D not certain. Trimming stripped 0 bases from V and 8 bases from J, with 11 bases between. The length of the CDR3 is 14 residues. Per the germline V gene, CDR1 is SGHNT and CDR2 is YYREEE (reference sequence). The CDR3 coding sequence is TGTGCCAGCAGCTTGGACCGGCGCGGCGAAAAACTGTTTTTT. Translation: CASSLDRRGEKLFF.

J is TRBJ2-7 and V is TRBV30; D uncertain. Germline V lookup: CDR1 GTSNPN, CDR2 SVGIG (reference sequence). CDR3 length: 11 amino acids. The germline V and J ends were trimmed by 0 bases and 12 bases, with 12 bases remaining between them. CDR3 DNA: TGTGCCTGGAGTGTAGAGACCAATTCGTACTTC. Amino acids: CAWSVETNSYF. Full variable domain (missing parts from reference TRBV30 and TRBJ2-7): SQTIHQWPATLVQPVGSPLSLECTVEGTSNPNLYWYRQAAGRGLQLLFYSVGIGQISSEVPQNLSASRPQDRQFILSSKKLLLSDSGFYLCAWSVETNSYFGPGTRLTVT.

This rearrangement joins TRBV28 to TRBJ2-1; D not resolved. V lost 7 bases and J lost 13, with 14 bases in between. Germline-derived CDR1 and CDR2 are MDHEN and SYDVKM. The CDR3 is 11 residues long. This CDR3 reads CASKLETFQFF. The CDR3 DNA reads TGTGCCAGCAAACTCGAAACATTCCAGTTCTTC.

V and J are TRBV7-3 and TRBJ2-3; TRBD2 matches at 7 bases. V dropped 3 bases and J dropped 3; count of bases not matched to a gene: 3. This CDR3 is 14 amino acids long. Germline V gene lookup returns CDR1 SGHTA and CDR2 FQGTGA. The CDR3 DNA reads as TGTGCCAGCAGCTTCCGCGGGGGAACAGATACGCAGTATTTT. Its translation is CASSFRGGTDTQYF.

The chain links TRBV4-1 to TRBJ2-3, with D maybe TRBD2 (6 bases). Germline values: CDR1 MGHRA, CDR2 YSYEKL. The V end was cut by 0 bases, the J end by 4 bases, with 17 bases between. The CDR3 extends over 17 amino acids. CDR3 in amino acids: CASSQDSLWGVSDTQYF. The CDR3 coding sequence is TGCGCCAGCAGCCAAGATTCGCTGTGGGGGGTATCAGATACGCAGTATTTT.

The rearrangement uses TRBV5-1 and TRBJ1-6; possibly TRBD1 for D (5 bases). V dropped 8 bases and J dropped 7 bases, with 13 bases sitting between them. Germline CDR1 is SGHRS and CDR2 is YFSETQ. The CDR3 totals 13 residues. The CDR3 is CASNRDGNSPLHF. For the CDR3, the DNA is TGCGCCAGTAACCGGGACGGCAATTCACCCCTCCACTTT.

The rearrangement uses TRBV7-2 and TRBJ2-7; possible D gene TRBD1, 6 bases. The V gene's germline CDR1 is SGHTA and CDR2 FQGNSA. This CDR3 is 15 amino acids long. The V gene lost 6 bases and the J gene lost 1 base, with 16 bases spanning the gap. CDR3 loop: CASSSTQDSSYEQYF. The CDR3 bases are TGTGCCAGCAGTTCAACCCAGGACAGTTCCTACGAGCAGTACTTC. The full variable domain, rest sourced from reference TRBV7-2 and TRBJ2-7, is GAGVSQSPSNKVTEKGKDVELRCDPISGHTALYWYRQSLGQGLEFLIYFQGNSAPDKSGLPSDRFSAERTGGSVSTLTIQRTQQEDSAVYLCASSSTQDSSYEQYFGPGTRLTVT.

The chain employs TRBV6-1 and TRBJ1-4; D not resolved. CDR1 and CDR2 (germline): MNHNS, SASEGT. V was shortened by 2 bases and J by 2 bases, with 9 bases between the two germline ends. This CDR3 region has 15 residues. CDR3 loop: CASSETAATNEKLFF. CDR3 nucleotide sequence: TGTGCCAGCAGTGAAACGGCAGCGACTAATGAAAAACTGTTTTTT.

This chain uses TRBV10-3 with TRBJ1-1, with TRBD1 matching 11 bases. CDR1 and CDR2 from the germline V gene are ENHRY and SYGVKD. The CDR3 loop spans 15 amino acids. The V and J ends lost 4 bases and 1 base, in that order; junction bases with no gene match: 2. The CDR3 nucleotides read TGTGCCATCAGTGGGGACAGGGGGAAGAACACTGAAGCTTTCTTT. As protein: CAISGDRGKNTEAFF.

The rearrangement uses TRBV5-6 and TRBJ2-2, with TRBD1 identical over 7 bases. The CDR3 loop spans 15 amino acids. V shed 5 bases and J 5 bases; nucleotides not matched to a gene: 9. CDR1 SGHDT and CDR2 YYEEEE come from the germline V gene. Here the CDR3 reads CASSYWDRDTGELFF. CDR3 in DNA: TGTGCCAGCAGTTACTGGGACAGAGATACCGGGGAGCTGTTTTTT.

On this clone: Within the sample, other DNA sequences also encode this same CDR3. The chain joins TRBV7-2 to TRBJ2-5, with TRBD2 matching 8 bases. The V segment lost 5 bases and the J segment 1 base; nucleotides outside the gene matches: 3. The CDR3 consists of 14 residues. The germline CDR1 and CDR2 sequences are SGHTA and FQGNSA. DNA of the CDR3: TGTGCCAGCAGCCCTGGACTAGCCCAAGAGACCCAGTACTTC. It yields the protein CASSPGLAQETQYF. Using reference TRBV7-2 and TRBJ2-5 for the parts outside the CDR3, the full variable domain is GAGVSQSPSNKVTEKGKDVELRCDPISGHTALYWYRQSLGQGLEFLIYFQGNSAPDKSGLPSDRFSAERTGGSVSTLTIQRTQQEDSAVYLCASSPGLAQETQYFGPGTRLLVL.

The genes are TRBV28 and TRBJ2-3; D is possibly TRBD1 or TRBD2 (6 bases each). There are 15 residues in the CDR3. The V gene's germline CDR1 is MDHEN and CDR2 SYDVKM. The ends were cut back, 9 bases at V and 5 bases at J, with 21 bases in the middle. DNA of the CDR3: TGTGCCAGTGGGATTAGCGGAAAGGGGGTAGATACGCAGTATTTT. This translates into CASGISGKGVDTQYF.

V and J are TRBV5-1 and TRBJ1-1; no firm D call. CDR1 and CDR2 from the germline V gene are SGHRS and YFSETQ. V lost 0 bases and J lost 4, with 10 bases in between. CDR3 size: 14 residues. The CDR3 nucleotides read TGCGCCAGCAGCTTGGGTCAGGAATTCACTGAAGCTTTCTTT. Translating it yields CASSLGQEFTEAFF.

The chain combines TRBV10-1 with TRBJ1-5; D is unresolved. V dropped 5 bases and J dropped 4 bases, with 12 bases sitting between them. Germline lookup yields CDR1 WNHNN and CDR2 SYGVQD (reference sequence). The CDR3 runs to 14 residues. The CDR3 loop is CASSWWGGNQPQHF. CDR3 sequence (DNA): TGCGCCAGCAGTTGGTGGGGAGGGAATCAGCCCCAGCATTTT.

Only one count was recorded for this clone. The chain couples TRBV6-5 to TRBJ1-2; 9 bases line up with TRBD1. The germline gives CDR1 MNHEY, CDR2 SVGAGI. V shed 5 bases, J shed 4 bases, and the junction held 8 bases outside the gene matches. The CDR3 has 15 amino acids. The CDR3 sequence: CASSPTGTGFYGYTF. DNA for the CDR3: TGTGCCAGCAGTCCAACCGGGACAGGGTTCTATGGCTACACCTTC.

The J gene is TRBJ1-6, the V gene TRBV6-4; tentatively, D is TRBD1 (6 bases). The V end lost 6 bases, the J end lost 6 bases, and 12 bases lay between the germline ends. The CDR3 contains 14 residues. Germline-derived CDR1 and CDR2 are MRHNA and SNTAGT. CDR3 sequence reads: CASSLQGSNSPLHF. CDR3 DNA sequence: TGTGCCAGCAGCCTACAGGGATCTAATTCACCCCTCCACTTT.

CDR3 amino acids: CAWGGSGKGGTQYF. The CDR3 DNA sequence: TGTGCCTGGGGGGGGAGCGGGAAGGGAGGTACGCAGTATTTT. The chain links TRBV30 to TRBJ2-3; 7 bases agree with TRBD2. Germline CDR1 reads GTSNPN; CDR2 reads SVGIG (reference sequence). J was trimmed by 8 bases and V by 5 bases; bases with no gene match: 13. The CDR3 runs to 14 residues.

The chain employs TRBV10-1 and TRBJ2-7; 7 bases fit TRBD2. J gave up 7 bases and V 0 bases, and 9 bases lay outside the gene matches. CDR3 length: 15 residues. Germline V gives CDR1 WNHNN, CDR2 SYGVQD (reference sequence). The CDR3 DNA reads TGCGCCAGCAGTGAGTCCCTAGCGGCCCGGAGGGAGCAGTACTTC. Encoded protein: CASSESLAARREQYF.

The rearrangement links TRBV15 to TRBJ1-4, with 8 bases that match TRBD1. With 3 bases clipped from V and 4 bases from J, the junction kept 1 base outside the gene matches. The CDR3 consists of 14 residues. The germline gives CDR1 LNHNV, CDR2 YYDKDF (reference sequence). As DNA, the CDR3 is TGTGCCACCAGCAGCGGACAGGGTAATGAAAAACTGTTTTTT. Translating it yields CATSSGQGNEKLFF.

About this clone itself: The sample holds other DNA sequences that translate to the same CDR3. This chain uses TRBV4-1 with TRBJ2-5, with D perhaps matching TRBD2 (6 bases). This CDR3 contains 13 residues. Germline assignment: CDR1 MGHRA and CDR2 YSYEKL. Between the trimmed V and J ends, which lost 1 base and 5 bases, there was a span of 8 bases. In DNA form, the CDR3 reads TGCGCCAGCAGCCAAGTCCGGGGGGAGACCCAGTACTTC. It specifies CASSQVRGETQYF.

The chain links TRBV5-4 to TRBJ1-1, with D unclear. Germline CDR1 reads SGHNT; CDR2 reads YYREEE (reference sequence). Trimming removed 1 base at V and 1 base at J, with 8 bases between. The CDR3 is 14 residues long. The CDR3 reads CASSLRLSNTEAFF. The CDR3 bases are TGTGCCAGCAGCTTGCGGTTGTCGAACACTGAAGCTTTCTTT.